Below, one T cell receptor (beta chain) is given with its context. The data belong to a study of blood T cell repertoires in COVID-19. Study as a whole: Some COVID-19 samples were acute and others convalescent; all came from the United States, Italy and Spain. T cells, B-cell-depleted T cells, or PBMCs provided the cDNA or gDNA that served as material.

V lost 4 bases to trimming and J lost 5 bases, with 13 bases between them. The CDR3 length is 14 residues. Germline CDR1 reads KGHDR; CDR2 reads SFDVKD. Per the authors' pipeline: Reference gene primer amplification gave nucleated cell count estimates. Sequencing used immunoSEQ multiplex PCR; TCRdb keeps in-frame clones, though not all of them. Clonal size and the V and J genes are those of that table, whereas D and trimming came from the DNA. The sample has 200,000 to 250,000 clones; approximately 83% are singletons. V is TRBV24-1 and J is TRBJ2-5; TRBD2 might be the D (6 bases). Sequenced sample: peripheral blood. The TCR originated in an elderly man with acute or convalescent COVID-19. Here the CDR3 reads CATSDGGTWETQYF. The CDR3, as DNA: TGTGCCACCAGTGACGGGGGTACATGGGAGACCCAGTACTTC.